This TCR beta chain is drawn from a study of cytomegalovirus exposure and HLA in healthy donors. The CDR3 runs to 11 residues. Trimming left V 0 bases short and J 2 bases short, with 2 bases between. CDR1 and CDR2 (germline): DFQATT, SNEGSKA (reference sequence). The study ran its PCR with 60 Vbeta and 13 Jbeta primers. Profiling relied on immunoSEQ multiplex PCR, and the TCRdb table lists in-frame clones only, not all of them. Seen here are 130,000 to 150,000 clones, around four fifths observed once, and the top ten hold roughly 9.7%. General observations from the study: Researchers reported from a later analysis that most CMV-associated TCR beta chains appeared HLA-restricted. As immune exposure information, only CMV serostatus was available.

With respect to this clone: The antigen is undetermined.

The sequencing sample was made of PBMCs. The chain recombines TRBV20-1 with TRBJ2-7; no clear D. This receptor was obtained from a woman in her sixties in good health and CMV-seropositive. The CDR3 nucleotides are TGCAGTGCTAGAGACGCCTACGAGCAGTACTTC. Residues: CSARDAYEQYF.